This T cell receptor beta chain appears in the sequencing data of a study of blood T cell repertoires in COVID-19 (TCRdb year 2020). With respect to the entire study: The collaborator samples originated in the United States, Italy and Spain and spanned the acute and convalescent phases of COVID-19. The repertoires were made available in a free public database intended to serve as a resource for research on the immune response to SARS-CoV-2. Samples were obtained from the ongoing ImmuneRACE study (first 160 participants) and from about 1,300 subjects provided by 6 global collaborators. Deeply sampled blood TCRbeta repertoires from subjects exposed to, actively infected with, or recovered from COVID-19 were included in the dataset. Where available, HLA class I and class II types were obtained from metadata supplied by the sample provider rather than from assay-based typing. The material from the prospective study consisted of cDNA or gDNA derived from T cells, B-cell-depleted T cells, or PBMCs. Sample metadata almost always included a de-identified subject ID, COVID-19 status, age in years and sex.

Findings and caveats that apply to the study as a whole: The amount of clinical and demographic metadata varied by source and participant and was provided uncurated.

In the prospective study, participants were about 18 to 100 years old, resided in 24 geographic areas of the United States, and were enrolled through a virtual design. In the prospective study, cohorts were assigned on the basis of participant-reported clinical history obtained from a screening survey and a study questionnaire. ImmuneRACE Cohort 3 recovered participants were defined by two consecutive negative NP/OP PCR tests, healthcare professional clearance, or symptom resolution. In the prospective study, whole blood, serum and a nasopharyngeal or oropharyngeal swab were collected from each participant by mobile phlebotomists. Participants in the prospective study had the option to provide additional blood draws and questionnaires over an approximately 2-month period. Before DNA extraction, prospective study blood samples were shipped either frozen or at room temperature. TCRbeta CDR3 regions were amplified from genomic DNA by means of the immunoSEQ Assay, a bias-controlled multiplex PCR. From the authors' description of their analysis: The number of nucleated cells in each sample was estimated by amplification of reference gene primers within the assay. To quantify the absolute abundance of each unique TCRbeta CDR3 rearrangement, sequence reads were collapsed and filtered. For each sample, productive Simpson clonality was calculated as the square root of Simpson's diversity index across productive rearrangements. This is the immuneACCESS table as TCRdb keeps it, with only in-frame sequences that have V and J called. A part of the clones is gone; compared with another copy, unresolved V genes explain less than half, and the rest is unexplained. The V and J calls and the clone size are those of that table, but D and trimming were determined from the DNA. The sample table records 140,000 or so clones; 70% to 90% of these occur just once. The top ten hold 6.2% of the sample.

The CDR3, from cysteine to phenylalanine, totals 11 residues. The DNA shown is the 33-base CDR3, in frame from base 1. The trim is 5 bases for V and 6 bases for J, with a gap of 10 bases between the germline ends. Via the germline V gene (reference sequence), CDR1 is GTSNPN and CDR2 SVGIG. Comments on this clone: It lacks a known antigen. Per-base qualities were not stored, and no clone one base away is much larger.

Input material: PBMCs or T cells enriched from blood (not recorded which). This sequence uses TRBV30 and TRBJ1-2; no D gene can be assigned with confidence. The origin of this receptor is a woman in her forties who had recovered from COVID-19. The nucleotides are TGTGCCTGGCAACTACGGAATGGCTACACCTTC. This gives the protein CAWQLRNGYTF.